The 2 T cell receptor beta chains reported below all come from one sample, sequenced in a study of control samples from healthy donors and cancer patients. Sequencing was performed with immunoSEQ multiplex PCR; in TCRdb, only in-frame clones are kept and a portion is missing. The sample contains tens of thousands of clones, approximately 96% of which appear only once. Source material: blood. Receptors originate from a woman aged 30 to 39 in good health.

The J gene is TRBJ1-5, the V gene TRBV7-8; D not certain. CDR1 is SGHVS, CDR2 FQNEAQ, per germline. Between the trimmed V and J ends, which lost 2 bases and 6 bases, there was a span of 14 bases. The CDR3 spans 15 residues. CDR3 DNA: TGTGCCAGCAGCTTAACCCTCGACTTGTTTCAGCCCCAGCATTTT. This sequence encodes CASSLTLDLFQPQHF.

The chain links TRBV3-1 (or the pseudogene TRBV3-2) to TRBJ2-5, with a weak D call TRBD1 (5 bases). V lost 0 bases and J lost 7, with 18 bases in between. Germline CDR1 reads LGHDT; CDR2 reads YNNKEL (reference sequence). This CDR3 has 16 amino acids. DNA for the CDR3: TGTGCCAGCAGCCAAGATAAGGGTCAGACAGCGACGACCCAGTACTTC. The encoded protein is CASSQDKGQTATTQYF.